The T cell receptor (beta chain) described here comes from a study of T cells after yellow fever vaccination. Findings and caveats of the study: Reappearance after the booster was seen for most primary-vaccination clones, at 95% to 96% CD4 and 70% to 90% CD8. FACS-sorted repertoires could contain abundant clonotypes contaminating from the bulk population.

With regard to this clonotype: Its antigen is undetermined.

One entry per CDR3 protein, called by TCRdb with MiXCR from the 5' RACE reads. The sample holds about 330,000 distinct CDR3 sequences; roughly 4% are singletons and the top ten take about 22%. Germline V lookup: CDR1 SGHAT, CDR2 FQNNGV. With 5 bases removed from V and 6 bases from J, the gap between germline ends came to 14 bases. The CDR3 has 14 residues. The chain joins TRBV11-2 to TRBJ1-3; D is uncertain. The sequence derives from a man younger than 35 who received the YFV17D yellow fever vaccine. The sequenced sample was PBMCs, obtained 5 days after the yellow fever booster vaccination. DNA for the CDR3: TGTGCCAGCAGCACTCATACCGGGGTAAACACCATATATTTT. It codes for CASSTHTGVNTIYF.